One T cell receptor beta chain is described in this entry. Antigen: not known. From germline, CDR1 is MNHNS and CDR2 SASEGT. The V gene end was trimmed by 3 bases and the J gene end by 4 bases; junction bases not matched to a gene: 4. The CDR3 is made up of 14 amino acids. This specimen comes from a study of identical twins. Study outcomes and limitations: Fewer insertions marked abundant cord blood beta clonotypes; young adult naive trended weakly, memory not at all. Models underestimated out-of-frame TCR alpha sharing in monozygotic twins. A cross-sectional statistical analysis, not follow-up of the same donors, supported the conclusions.

A universal primer site came from template switching; cDNA carried unique molecular identifiers. Each CDR3 protein is one row after TCRdb ran MiXCR on the 5' RACE reads. Among a few hundred thousand distinct CDR3 sequences, around 8% were seen once, and the ten largest hold 2.5% to 3.5%. Separately, the same data were catalogued under a study of yellow fever vaccine responses in identical twins.

The chain combines TRBV6-1 with TRBJ2-5, with 8 bases that match TRBD2. The sequence derives from a woman younger than 30 in good health. Sequenced sample: CD8+ T cells sorted from blood. The CDR3 sequence is CASSDYRGGETQYF. In DNA, the CDR3 is TGTGCCAGCAGTGACTATCGGGGGGGAGAGACCCAGTACTTC.